This T cell receptor beta chain was recorded in a study of blood T cell repertoires in COVID-19. Background on the study: The United States, Italy and Spain were the sources of the acute and convalescent COVID-19 samples.

Clones were sequenced by immunoSEQ multiplex PCR, and TCRdb holds only the in-frame ones, with some missing. The sample records about 210,000 clones, about four fifths being singletons. Per the germline V gene, CDR1 is MNHEY and CDR2 is SMNVEV (reference sequence). This CDR3 is built from 14 residues. The V end was cut by 1 base, the J end by 3 bases, with 8 bases between. This chain joins TRBV27 and TRBJ2-3; the D gene is possibly TRBD2 (5 bases). The sequenced sample consisted of peripheral blood. The TCR sequence derives from a man aged 60 to 69 with acute or convalescent COVID-19. The CDR3 is CASSLFRGTDTQYF. In DNA form, the CDR3 reads TGTGCCAGCAGTTTATTCCGGGGTACAGATACGCAGTATTTT.